This TCR beta chain originates from a study of blood T cell repertoires in COVID-19. Background on the study: Sites in the United States, Italy and Spain provided acute and convalescent COVID-19 samples. PBMCs, B-cell-depleted T cells, or T cells provided the cDNA or gDNA that made up the material.

V lost 0 bases, J lost 6 bases, and 14 bases lay in between. The CDR3 sequence is 15 residues long. The germline CDR1 and CDR2 sequences are SGHAT and FQNNGV. Authors' data handling: Reference gene primer amplification gave nucleated cell count estimates. Profiled with immunoSEQ multiplex PCR; TCRdb holds only in-frame clones, not every one. V and J calls and clone size follow that table, whereas D and trimming were derived from the DNA. The sample carries some 160,000 clones, about 86% recorded once. The source material was peripheral blood. This receptor was obtained from a man in his sixties or seventies with active or convalescent COVID-19. The V call is TRBV11-2, the J call TRBJ1-1; possible D gene TRBD1, 5 bases. The CDR3 coding sequence is TGTGCCAGCAGCTTAGAGGGCAGGGCCGGAGCTGAAGCTTTCTTT. It is translated as CASSLEGRAGAEAFF. Filled out from reference TRBV11-2 and TRBJ1-1, the complete variable domain reads EAGVAQSPRYKIIEKRQSVAFWCNPISGHATLYWYQQILGQGPKLLIQFQNNGVVDDSQLPKDRFSAERLKGVDSTLKIQPAKLEDSAVYLCASSLEGRAGAEAFFGQGTRLTVV.